The present T cell receptor beta chain was sequenced within a study of T cell responses to AZD1222 COVID-19 vaccine (dated by TCRdb to 2020 to 2022). Some background on the complete study: AZD1222 recipients whose second dose came at about 4 weeks and those whose second dose came at about 12 weeks were combined into one group, since spike-specific TCR depth and breadth did not differ between the two schedules. TCR sequencing was performed for 230 to 250 trial participants, of whom some 200 were given two doses of AZD1222 and some 25 were given two doses of MenACWY control vaccine. Enrollment into the trials was organized by age into subgroups of 18-55, 56-69 and 70-plus years, and those subgroups contained roughly 140, 27 and 60 TCR-sequenced participants, respectively. Overall study results and their limits: Epitopes outside the regions mutated in the B.1.351 and B.1.1.7 variants were reportedly recognized by nearly half of the unique spike-specific TCRs. The 56-69-year group was small, and its depth increase did not reach significance, likely because of low power. Conclusions about previously exposed vaccinees are limited because only six or seven AZD1222 recipients were SARS-CoV-2 seropositive at baseline. Spike-specific TCR breadth and depth rose significantly after two AZD1222 doses compared with day 0 and with MenACWY recipients. Participants were mostly white British, with more females than males. The authors suggested clonal diversity may have been underestimated. Because no day 14 peak-response samples were available, repertoires were characterized only after the peak T cell response. CD4 TCRs associated with the vaccine covered the entire spike protein, and the dominant responses were in regions 160-218 and 743-854.

V is pruned by 4 bases and J by 7 bases, leaving 6 bases of the junction without a gene match. The CDR3 numbers 13 residues from cysteine through phenylalanine. Just CDR3 DNA is preserved here, 39 bases in frame from base 1. For CDR1 and CDR2, the germline V gene (reference sequence) lists SEHNR and FQNEAQ. The sample's time point label, decoded: baseline before first vaccination. Vaccinee samples came from UK trials COV001 and COV002, including a single-blind randomized controlled phase 2/3 trial of AZD1222 (ChAdOx1 nCoV-19) in healthy adults. Trial participant PBMC samples were collected at day 0 and day 28 after the second dose for TCRbeta chain sequencing. The CDR3 regions of human TCRbeta chains were analyzed by immunosequencing. As for how the authors treated the data: TCRs in the repertoires were compared against a reference library of SARS-CoV-2-specific TCRs that had been generated with the MIRA antigen-specificity platform. Breadth meant the fraction of unique TCRs that were SARS-CoV-2-associated, whereas depth meant the fraction of total T cells that were SARS-CoV-2-associated. Each spike-specific TCR was assigned to its reactive spike region and to a CD4 or CD8 class using the MIRA data. Log10-transformed breadth and depth values were compared by one-way ANOVA with Sidak's multiple comparisons tests. The table comes from immuneACCESS by way of TCRdb, which keeps in-frame sequences with V and J called. Part of the clones is missing from these tables; in studies checked, under half for an unresolved V gene and the rest for unknown reasons. V and J calls and clone size follow that table, whereas D and trimming were derived from the DNA. The sample contains 130,000 or so clones, about 82% of them found a single time. The ten biggest clones cover around 12% of the sample.

This clone was counted a few times. This clone's antigen is unknown. Per-nucleotide qualities are absent, and no much larger clonotype sits a single base away. This receptor was identified in an adult in good health. This specimen consisted of peripheral blood, obtained on day 0 of AZD1222 vaccination. The chain couples TRBV7-9 to TRBJ2-7, with 8 bases matching TRBD1. The DNA sequence is given as TGTGCCAGCAGCTCGACCTGGACAGGGGAGCAGTACTTC. Its coded protein is CASSSTWTGEQYF.